A single sample gave rise to the 23 T cell receptor beta chains below, sequenced in a study of cytomegalovirus exposure and HLA in healthy donors. Method: immunoSEQ multiplex PCR; TCRdb's copy keeps in-frame clones and lacks some. The sample carries 150,000 to 180,000 clones, around 83% recorded once. The specimen was PBMCs. The receptors originated from a human donor in good health.

This clone was seen only once. J is TRBJ2-2 and V is TRBV18, with a tentative D call TRBD1 (6 bases). Germline V CDR1 and CDR2: KGHSH, LQKENI. This CDR3 is built from 16 residues. Trimming removed 4 bases at V and 0 bases at J, with 12 bases between. CDR3 sequence reads: CASSLRDRPNTGELFF. CDR3 nucleotides: TGTGCCAGCTCACTCCGTGACAGGCCGAACACCGGGGAGCTGTTTTTT.

The chain recombines TRBV29-1 with TRBJ1-3, with D maybe TRBD1 (5 bases). V dropped 3 bases and J dropped 2 bases, with 8 bases sitting between them. CDR1 and CDR2 from the germline V gene are SQVTM and ANQGSEA. The CDR3 is 13 residues long. CDR3 in amino acids: CSVESRAGNTIYF. DNA for the CDR3: TGCAGCGTTGAGAGCAGGGCTGGAAACACCATATATTTT.

This clone was recorded only once. The rearrangement uses TRBV5-1 and TRBJ1-2, with 7 bases aligning to TRBD1. After removal of 4 bases from V and 3 bases from J, the junction contained 9 bases not matched to a gene. Germline CDR1 is SGHRS and CDR2 is YFSETQ. The CDR3 has 15 residues. CDR3 protein: CASSGITGVDYGYTF. CDR3 nucleotides: TGCGCCAGCAGCGGGATCACAGGGGTGGACTATGGCTACACCTTC.

The V call is TRBV11-2, the J call TRBJ1-3, with D possibly matching TRBD1 (5 bases). The CDR3 spans 19 residues. Trimming shortened V by 3 bases and J by 1 base, and 22 bases separated the two germline ends. Looked up from germline, CDR1 is SGHAT and CDR2 is FQNNGV. This CDR3 is CASSFHMTVTMLSGNTIYF. The CDR3 DNA reads TGTGCCAGCAGCTTCCATATGACAGTGACCATGTTATCTGGAAACACCATATATTTT.

The chain links TRBV10-1 to TRBJ2-7; 9 bases fit TRBD1. The CDR3 loop spans 17 amino acids. Trimming at V came to 1 base and at J to 3 bases, leaving 10 bases not matched to a gene. Germline V gene lookup returns CDR1 WNHNN and CDR2 SYGVQD (reference sequence). Written as DNA, the CDR3 is TGCGCCAGCAGTGAGTACCCAATCCCGGGACAGGGCTACGAGCAGTACTTC. Translating gives CASSEYPIPGQGYEQYF.

V gene TRBV27 combines with J gene TRBJ2-1, with 9 bases fitting TRBD1. This CDR3 spans 18 amino acids. In germline, CDR1 is MNHEY, CDR2 SMNVEV (reference sequence). The V gene end was trimmed by 5 bases and the J gene end by 0 bases; junction bases not matched to a gene: 11. CDR3 sequence: CASSRYFGQGSSYNEQFF. The CDR3, as DNA: TGTGCCAGCAGTAGGTATTTTGGACAGGGGAGCTCCTACAATGAGCAGTTCTTC.

The chain recombines TRBV30 with TRBJ1-4; the match to TRBD1 covers 7 bases. The CDR3 consists of 12 residues. Germline trimming cut 4 bases from V and 8 bases from J; bases unmatched to any gene: 4. CDR1 and CDR2 (germline): GTSNPN, SVGIG (reference sequence). CDR3 loop: CAWTRGREKLFF. The CDR3 coding sequence is TGTGCCTGGACGAGGGGGCGAGAAAAACTGTTTTTT. Together with reference TRBV30 and TRBJ1-4, the CDR3 gives the full variable domain: SQTIHQWPATLVQPVGSPLSLECTVEGTSNPNLYWYRQAAGRGLQLLFYSVGIGQISSEVPQNLSASRPQDRQFILSSKKLLLSDSGFYLCAWTRGREKLFFGSGTQLSVL.

The V and J genes are TRBV6-7 and TRBJ1-4; 8 nucleotides match TRBD1. TRBV6-7 is an ORF, and what it does is uncertain. V lost 9 bases, J lost 3 bases, and 9 bases stayed unmatched. The CDR3 has 15 residues. The CDR3 reads CASRQGRKANEKLFF. The CDR3 DNA follows: TGTGCCAGTCGACAGGGGAGAAAAGCTAATGAAAAACTGTTTTTT.

The chain combines TRBV29-1 with TRBJ2-7; 13 bases line up with TRBD2. Trimming took 6 bases from V and 8 from J; bases not matched to a gene: 10. CDR3 length: 14 residues. In germline, CDR1 is SQVTM, CDR2 ANQGSEA. The CDR3 sequence: CSVQPGLAGRQQYF. The CDR3 DNA sequence: TGCAGCGTCCAACCGGGACTAGCGGGACGTCAGCAGTACTTC.

This sequence joins TRBV7-9 and TRBJ1-2; TRBD1 aligns across 8 bases. The J segment lost 0 bases and the V segment lost 2 bases, leaving 5 bases of the junction unmatched. CDR1 SEHNR and CDR2 FQNEAQ come from the germline V gene (reference sequence). The CDR3 consists of 16 residues. The CDR3 loop is CASSLRQGRSNYGYTF. The CDR3 DNA is TGTGCCAGCAGCTTAAGACAGGGGAGGTCTAACTATGGCTACACCTTC. Based on the CDR3 plus reference TRBV7-9 and TRBJ1-2, the full variable domain is DTGVSQNPRHKITKRGQNVTFRCDPISEHNRLYWYRQTLGQGPEFLTYFQNEAQLEKSRLLSDRFSAERPKGSFSTLEIQRTEQGDSAMYLCASSLRQGRSNYGYTFGSGTRLTVV.

The rearrangement uses TRBV28 and TRBJ2-1; 9 bases are a match to TRBD1. With 1 base clipped from V and 4 bases from J, the junction kept 2 bases outside the gene matches. This CDR3 region has 15 residues. Germline V lookup: CDR1 MDHEN, CDR2 SYDVKM. The CDR3 nucleotides read TGTGCCAGCAGTTTATTAGGACAGGGGTACAATGAGCAGTTCTTC. It encodes CASSLLGQGYNEQFF.

This chain joins TRBV13 and TRBJ2-1, with 10 bases lining up with TRBD2. The germline gives CDR1 PRHDT, CDR2 FYEKMQ (reference sequence). With V trimmed by 4 bases and J by 0 bases, 9 bases remained unmatched. CDR3 length: 18 amino acids. The CDR3 protein is CASSSPSLAGDSYNEQFF. CDR3 sequence (DNA): TGTGCCAGCAGCTCACCCTCTCTAGCGGGGGACTCCTACAATGAGCAGTTCTTC.

The chain couples TRBV19 to TRBJ2-7, with a tentative D call TRBD1 (5 bases). The CDR3 has 13 residues. Germline V gene lookup returns CDR1 LNHDA and CDR2 SQIVND (reference sequence). V was pared by 6 bases and J by 7 bases, with 16 bases between. CDR3 in DNA: TGTGCCAGTAGCCCAAAGCAGGGTTTGGAGCAGTACTTC. Translated: CASSPKQGLEQYF.

The rearrangement links TRBV2 to TRBJ1-1; D possibly corresponds to TRBD1 (5 bases). Trimming cost V 8 bases and J 0 bases, with 16 bases left between them. The CDR3 is 15 amino acids. CDR1 is SNHLY and CDR2 is FYNNEI in the germline V gene. The CDR3 coding sequence is TGTGCCAGCGTGTTGGAGGGGATCTTGAACACTGAAGCTTTCTTT. Amino acids: CASVLEGILNTEAFF.

This clone was seen a single time. V is TRBV9 and J is TRBJ2-5; no firm D call. With 7 bases removed from V and 7 bases from J, the gap between germline ends came to 14 bases. CDR1 is SGDLS, CDR2 YYNGEE, per germline. The CDR3 contains 12 residues. CDR3 region: CASGPQSGTQYF. For the CDR3, the DNA is TGTGCCAGCGGCCCTCAATCGGGGACCCAGTACTTC.

There are a few counts of this clone. The chain uses TRBV28 and TRBJ1-2; 7 bases agree with TRBD1. Germline V CDR1 and CDR2: MDHEN, SYDVKM. This CDR3 is built from 14 residues. With V trimmed by 6 bases and J by 7 bases, 11 bases remained unmatched. For the CDR3, the DNA is TGTGCCAGCAGGCCCTTAGGACAGGAGACTGGCTACACCTTC. Its translation: CASRPLGQETGYTF.

The V call is TRBV6-1, the J call TRBJ2-1; TRBD1 is a possible D gene (5 bases). V was trimmed by 7 bases and J by 3 bases, leaving 13 bases between them. The CDR3 totals 14 residues. The germline V gene encodes CDR1 MNHNS and CDR2 SASEGT. The chain's CDR3 is CASIKTVLYNEQFF. DNA of the CDR3: TGTGCCAGCATAAAGACAGTCCTCTACAATGAGCAGTTCTTC.

CDR3 sequence: CASSSPYKKTGTSGVYNEQFF. The CDR3 DNA is TGTGCCAGCAGCTCGCCTTATAAAAAAACCGGGACTAGCGGAGTCTACAATGAGCAGTTCTTC. V is TRBV7-6 and J is TRBJ2-1, with TRBD2 matching over 11 bases. Unmatched junction bases numbered 20, after V lost 4 bases and J lost 3 bases. CDR1 and CDR2 (germline): SGHVS, FNYEAQ. The CDR3 loop spans 21 amino acids. The full variable domain, its missing parts supplied by reference TRBV7-6 and TRBJ2-1, is GAGVSQSPRYKVTKRGQDVALRCDPISGHVSLYWYRQALGQGPEFLTYFNYEAQQDKSGLPNDRFSAERPEGSISTLTIQRTEQRDSAMYRCASSSPYKKTGTSGVYNEQFFGPGTRLTVL.

The chain couples TRBV19 to TRBJ2-1; 8 bases line up with TRBD2. The CDR3 is made up of 14 amino acids. CDR1 and CDR2 (germline): LNHDA, SQIVND (reference sequence). After removal of 8 bases from V and 2 bases from J, the junction contained 5 bases not matched to a gene. In DNA form, the CDR3 reads TGTGCCAGTTCGACCGGGAGGGCCTACAATGAGCAGTTCTTC. Its protein product is CASSTGRAYNEQFF.

This chain uses TRBV5-5 with TRBJ1-5, with 7 bases matching TRBD1. The CDR3 length is 15 residues. Per the germline V gene, CDR1 is SGHKS and CDR2 is YYEKEE (reference sequence). V shed 4 bases, J shed 4 bases, and the junction held 8 bases outside the gene matches. The CDR3 sequence: CASSPTGAKNQPQHF. In DNA form, the CDR3 reads TGTGCCAGCAGCCCAACAGGGGCGAAAAATCAGCCCCAGCATTTT.

This clone appeared many times. J is TRBJ1-1 and V is TRBV7-6; D possibly corresponds to TRBD1 (5 bases). Germline CDR1 and CDR2: SGHVS and FNYEAQ. The CDR3 is 14 amino acids. V lost 1 base, J lost 5 bases, and 11 bases lay in between. In nucleotides, the CDR3 is TGTGCCAGCAGCTTAGAGGAGGGGTCTACTGAAGCTTTCTTT. Translating gives CASSLEEGSTEAFF. The full variable domain, its missing parts supplied by reference TRBV7-6 and TRBJ1-1, is GAGVSQSPRYKVTKRGQDVALRCDPISGHVSLYWYRQALGQGPEFLTYFNYEAQQDKSGLPNDRFSAERPEGSISTLTIQRTEQRDSAMYRCASSLEEGSTEAFFGQGTRLTVV.

This sequence joins TRBV7-8 and TRBJ1-2; 8 positions match TRBD1. The CDR3 has 13 amino acids. V dropped 3 bases and J dropped 3; count of bases not matched to a gene: 0. Per the germline V gene, CDR1 is SGHVS and CDR2 is FQNEAQ. The CDR3 loop is CASSLTGDYGYTF. CDR3 nucleotides: TGTGCCAGCAGCTTGACAGGGGACTATGGCTACACCTTC. Looking up the rest from reference TRBV7-8 and TRBJ1-2 gives the full variable domain: GAGVSQSPRYKVAKRGQDVALRCDPISGHVSLFWYQQALGQGPEFLTYFQNEAQLDKSGLPSDRFFAERPEGSVSTLKIQRTQQEDSAVYLCASSLTGDYGYTFGSGTRLTVV.

This sequence joins TRBV2 and TRBJ2-7, with 9 bases identical to TRBD1. The V gene end was trimmed by 6 bases and the J gene end by 5 bases; junction bases not matched to a gene: 14. CDR3 length equals 16 residues. CDR1 SNHLY and CDR2 FYNNEI come from the germline V gene. CDR3 loop: CASSPIRDRVVNEQYF. The DNA of the CDR3 is TGTGCCAGCAGCCCTATCCGGGACAGGGTGGTCAACGAGCAGTACTTC.